The T cell receptor (beta chain) under discussion was sequenced for a study of a mutant IDH1 vaccine in newly diagnosed glioma. The wider study: Investigators started vaccination 4-6 weeks after radiotherapy alone, or with temozolomide cycles.

Study-level findings and limits: Apparently, pseudoprogression bore no relation to changes among the top peripheral T cell clonotypes.

The time point here: week 23, last vaccination. Alongside topical imiquimod, each dose of vaccine comprised 300 ug of mutant IDH1 20-mer peptide. This CDR3 has 15 amino acids. Germline lookup yields CDR1 LNHNV and CDR2 YYDKDF (reference sequence). V shed 8 bases and J 3 bases; nucleotides not matched to a gene: 7. Worth noting for this clone: What it binds is not known.

Data came from immunoSEQ multiplex PCR; TCRdb stores just in-frame clones and leaves some out. This sample yields some 80,000 clones, of which about 85% are seen a single time; 0.6% to 0.95% belongs to the top ten. The sequencing here drew on PBMCs, taken from a glioma patient whose treatment included an IDH1 peptide vaccine. The genes are TRBV15 and TRBJ2-4, with TRBD2 identical over 10 bases. The receptor was derived from a woman in her forties or fifties with glioma. This CDR3 reads CATGLAADGKNIQYF. CDR3 DNA sequence: TGTGCCACCGGACTAGCGGCTGATGGCAAAAACATTCAGTACTTC.